This is a list of T cell receptor beta chains from one sample in a study of T cells in Graves' hyperthyroidism and ophthalmopathy. One entry per CDR3 protein results from TCRdb running MiXCR on the multiplex PCR reads. Of approximately 400,000 distinct CDR3 sequences in the sample, roughly 13% were seen once. Sequencing input: blood. These receptor sequences come from a man aged 45-60 years with Graves' ophthalmopathy. CDR3s include the opening cysteine and the closing phenylalanine or tryptophan. The order of the fields is clone size, V gene, J gene, D gene, CDR3 DNA, CDR3 protein. A D gene is named only where the DNA matches it firmly. Only part of the rows carry a size: once, few, many, or a class if the clone is expanded.

NA,TRBV19,TRBJ2-3,NA,TGTGCCAGTAGTATCGCTCCTGGCTTTCGCACAGATACGCAGTATTTT,CASSIAPGFRTDTQYF
few,TRBV9,TRBJ2-4,NA,TGTGCCAGCAGGGGGGCTGAAGACATTCAGTACTTC,CASRGAEDIQYF
many,TRBV12-3/TRBV12-4,TRBJ2-6,NA,TGTGCCAGCAGCCCTTTTACAACGTTCATCTCTGGGGCCAACGTCCTGACTTTC,CASSPFTTFISGANVLTF
few,TRBV7-2,TRBJ1-2,TRBD1,TGTGCCAGCAGCTCAAACAGGGGCGGCTACACCTTC,CASSSNRGGYTF
many,TRBV3-1,TRBJ1-1,NA,TGTGCCAGCAGCTCACCAGGATCTGAAGCTTTCTTT,CASSSPGSEAFF
NA,TRBV7-9,TRBJ2-4,TRBD1,TGTGCCAGCAGCTTAGGGGGACAGGTGGGCAAAAACATTCAGTACTTC,CASSLGGQVGKNIQYF
many,TRBV10-3,TRBJ2-7,TRBD2,TGTGCCATCAGTGAAGGTACGGGAGGACGCTACGAGCAGTACTTC,CAISEGTGGRYEQYF
NA,TRBV19,TRBJ2-1,TRBD2,TGTGCCAGTAGTACGGCGCCTACGCGGGGGGGGCAGTTCTTC,CASSTAPTRGGQFF
many,TRBV2,TRBJ1-6,NA,TGTGCCAGCAGTGGGACGTCGGGGAGCTCCTATAATTCACCCCTCCACTTT,CASSGTSGSSYNSPLHF
many,TRBV11-2,TRBJ2-1,NA,TGTGCCAGCAGCTTTCCGGGAACTAGCAATGAGCAGTTCTTC,CASSFPGTSNEQFF
NA,TRBV28,TRBJ2-3,NA,TGTGCCAGCTACACCTTGCGACGCCACCCAGATACGCAGTATTTT,CASYTLRRHPDTQYF
few,TRBV27,TRBJ2-7,NA,TGTGCCAGCTGGGGTTCCTACGAGCAGTACTTC,CASWGSYEQYF
many,TRBV6-1,TRBJ2-3,TRBD1,TGTGCCAGCAGTAGGACAGGGACAGTCACAGATACGCAGTATTTT,CASSRTGTVTDTQYF
many,TRBV5-8,TRBJ2-7,NA,TGTGCCAGCAGCTTGGGGACATCTCCCCGGCCCTCCTACGAGCAGTACTTC,CASSLGTSPRPSYEQYF
NA,TRBV20-1,TRBJ2-3,NA,TGCAGTGCTAGAGAATGGGCCTCCAAGGGCACAGATACGCAGTATTTT,CSAREWASKGTDTQYF
many,TRBV7-9,TRBJ2-1,TRBD2,TGTGCCAGCAGCAGCAAGTCACTAGCGGGAGGCGGTAAGCAGTTCTTC,CASSSKSLAGGGKQFF
many,TRBV12-3/TRBV12-4,TRBJ1-1,NA,TGTGCCAGCAGTCTGCGGCACACTGAAGCTTTCTTT,CASSLRHTEAFF
many,TRBV11-3,TRBJ1-1,NA,TGTGCCAGCAGCCAAGGCGGGGTTCCCACTGAAGCTTTCTTT,CASSQGGVPTEAFF
many,TRBV29-1,TRBJ1-1,NA,TGCAGCGGGAGGATGGGAGGTGACACTGAAGCTTTCTTT,CSGRMGGDTEAFF
many,TRBV18,TRBJ2-2,NA,TGTGCCAGCTCACCACCGAAGGGCACCGGGGAGCTGTTTTTT,CASSPPKGTGELFF
many,TRBV28,TRBJ2-3,NA,TGTGCCAGCAGTCAACAAGCGGATACGCAGTATTTT,CASSQQADTQYF
NA,TRBV4-1,TRBJ1-5,NA,TGCGCCAGCAGCCAAGATGGGAAGGCTGGGCCCCAGCATTTT,CASSQDGKAGPQHF
many,TRBV7-8,TRBJ2-7,NA,TGTGCCAGCAGCTCGGAGAGACTAGGTTCCTACGAGCAGTACTTC,CASSSERLGSYEQYF
many,TRBV12-3/TRBV12-4,TRBJ2-1,NA,TGTGCCAGCAGCCTAGGGGACTCCTACAATGAGCAGTTCTTC,CASSLGDSYNEQFF
NA,TRBV5-1,TRBJ2-3,NA,TGCGCCAGCAGCCCGGACGGAAATACGCAGTATTTT,CASSPDGNTQYF
few,TRBV19,TRBJ1-2,TRBD1,TGTGCCAGTAAAGAAGTGACAGGGGGTGGAGAGAACTATGGCTACACCTTC,CASKEVTGGGENYGYTF
NA,TRBV18,TRBJ2-7,TRBD1,TGTGCCAGCTCACCCTTCAGGCGACAGGGGGCCTACGAGCAGTACTTC,CASSPFRRQGAYEQYF
NA,TRBV28,TRBJ2-1,NA,TGTGCCAGCAGTTACCGGCGGACAGTTTACAATGAGCAGTTCTTC,CASSYRRTVYNEQFF
NA,TRBV4-1,TRBJ2-5,NA,TGCGCCAGCAGCCAATACATTTCCGAGACCCAGTACTTC,CASSQYISETQYF
many,TRBV27,TRBJ2-3,NA,TGTGCCAGCAGATCAGTCGGACAGACAGATACGCAGTATTTT,CASRSVGQTDTQYF
many,TRBV2,TRBJ2-5,TRBD2,TGTGCCAGCAGGCGTACTAGCGGGAGGGTAGAGACCCAGTACTTC,CASRRTSGRVETQYF
NA,TRBV5-1,TRBJ2-7,NA,TGTGCCAGCAGCTCCGGAAGTTCGGCCGAGCAGTACTTC,CASSSGSSAEQYF
many,TRBV10-1,TRBJ1-2,NA,TGCGCCAGCAGTGAGGGTATCGGCTACACCTTC,CASSEGIGYTF
many,TRBV7-9,TRBJ2-7,TRBD1,TGTGCCAGCAGCCCCTGGACAGGAAGCTCCTACGAGCAGTACTTC,CASSPWTGSSYEQYF
many,TRBV28,TRBJ2-7,NA,TGTGCCAGCAGTTTAGTAGCGACCCGCTCCTACGAGCAGTACTTC,CASSLVATRSYEQYF
many,TRBV3-1,TRBJ2-1,NA,TGTGCCAGCAGCCAATCGGACTATTCTGGCAATGAGCAGTTCTTC,CASSQSDYSGNEQFF
many,TRBV28,TRBJ2-7,TRBD1,TGTGCCAGCAGTTTAGGACAGGGGGCAAAGGAGCAGTACTTC,CASSLGQGAKEQYF
many,TRBV12-3/TRBV12-4,TRBJ2-2,NA,TGTGCCAGCAGTCTGAGGCTAGCTTCCCTCACCGGGGAGCTGTTTTTT,CASSLRLASLTGELFF
few,TRBV10-3,TRBJ2-1,NA,TGTGCCATCAGTGAGTCGGACAGTCCGACAGTCGAGCAGTTCTTC,CAISESDSPTVEQFF
many,TRBV6-1,TRBJ1-1,TRBD1,TGTGCCAGCAGTCAGGGGGTGAGCACTGAAGCTTTCTTT,CASSQGVSTEAFF
many,TRBV6-1,TRBJ2-1,NA,TGTGCCAGCAGTTCCACTCCAACAGCAACTACCATGAATGAGCAGTTCTTC,CASSSTPTATTMNEQFF
few,TRBV15,TRBJ2-5,NA,TGTGCCACCAGCAGAGATCTCCCAGGGACGGTGTTGGAGACCCAGTACTTC,CATSRDLPGTVLETQYF